This T cell receptor (beta chain) appears in the sequencing data of a study of blood T cells in healthy people across ages (dated by TCRdb to between 2014 and 2017). In terms of the full investigation: In model experiments, roughly one uniquely barcoded TCR beta cDNA molecule per two T cells was captured by template switching. Using deep sequencing normalized with unique cDNA molecular identifiers, the study measured how TCR beta repertoire diversity changes with age. The donors were split into four age groups: young (average around 15 years), middle-aged (about 40), aged (more than 60) and long-lived (approximately 80). To avoid experimental bias, donors of different ages were randomly spread across the sequencing lanes. For two donors (one aged 18 to 30 and one aged 80 or older), the study analyzed two additional independent replicas of 1 million unique cDNA reads from the same blood draw. Summary of the overall study and its limitations: Total diversity estimates from one million sequenced T cells were considered lower bounds and underestimates. Compared with the aged group, the long-lived group had more naive CD4+ T cells, fewer expanded clones and increased TCR diversity, a pattern suggesting age selection. A strong correlation was found between observed TCR beta diversity and the percentage of naive T cells measured by flow cytometry. Since profiling was done on bulk unsorted PBMCs, naive and antigen-experienced compartments could not be conclusively compared. Observed TCR beta diversity per million T cells fell roughly linearly with age, and a significant reduction was already apparent by age about 36. Because donor CMV infection status was unknown, age-related changes in expanded clonotypes were potentially confounded.

V loses 3 bases, J loses 5 bases, and the germline ends lie 10 bases apart. The CDR3, cysteine through phenylalanine, is 12 amino acids long. Only CDR3 DNA is held: 36 bases, read in frame from base 1. The germline V gene (reference sequence) specifies DFQATT as CDR1 and SNEGSKA as CDR2. At least ten counts were recorded for this clonotype. Its antigen specificity is not known. No base-level quality is on record; no much larger clone is a single base apart. Systemically healthy Caucasian individuals from Russia, around 38 in total and aged 6 to 90 years, were included as donors. Each donor gave ten milliliters of peripheral blood, collected into EDTA-treated Vacutainer tubes. Ficoll-Paque density-gradient centrifugation was used to isolate PBMCs, with at least 6.5 million per sample. Trizol reagent was used to extract total RNA from PBMCs, with at least 5 micrograms per sample. The percentages of naive CD45RAhigh/CD27high T cells were determined by flow cytometry on a PBMC aliquot from every donor.

Library preparation was by 5' RACE. Sequencing relied on an Illumina HiSeq 2500. A second PCR of about 7 to 12 cycles was run with a J-beta primer mix and a sample-barcoded 5' primer. A template-switch 5' adaptor carrying 12 random nucleotides introduced a unique molecular identifier onto each TCR beta cDNA molecule. At least 2.5 million CDR3-containing paired-end reads were obtained from each sample. All of the RNA was converted into first-strand cDNA using the Mint cDNA synthesis kit, with a TRBC-specific oligonucleotide serving as the primer. All cDNA was treated with uracil-DNA glycosylase and then went through a first 18-cycle PCR with the universal primers M1SS and BC2_uni_R. In the paper's pipeline: For normalization, 1 million high-quality reads, each with a distinct molecular identifier, were randomly selected from each sample. Reads sharing molecular identifiers were discarded rather than binned into consensus sequences. MiTCR, set to a Q25 quality threshold and the strictest error-elimination algorithm, was used for CDR3 identification, clonotype clustering and error correction. A nonparametric unseen species model with Euler transformation was used to estimate lower-bound total TCR beta diversity. TCRdb trimmed the raw reads at Q25, called clones with MiXCR and kept productive beta chains. Every distinct CDR3 protein forms one entry, paired with its most common genes and DNA. These V and J calls are TCRdb output, not the study's own analysis. This sample is represented by some 880,000 distinct CDR3 sequences; roughly 35% of them were singletons. 10% to 15% of the sample is taken by the ten largest.

The chain is made from TRBV20-1 and TRBJ2-5; no D segment can be confidently identified. The TCR originated in a man between 18 and 35 years old in good health. The sequenced sample was blood. The CDR3 loop reads CSASIRRETQYF. The nucleotide sequence is TGCAGTGCTAGTATCCGACGGGAGACCCAGTACTTC.